The 9 T cell receptor beta chains given below trace back to one sample, sequenced in a study of shared clonotypes between healthy human individuals. Sequencing was performed with immunoSEQ multiplex PCR; in TCRdb, only in-frame clones are kept and a portion is missing. Of 110,000 or so clones in the sample, 68% were seen once. Sequencing was performed on memory CD8+ T cells sorted from blood. Subset noted: CD45RO+ cells pooled with CCR7-negative TemRA cells. The origin of the receptors is a young woman in good health.

The chain employs TRBV27 and TRBJ2-7; TRBD2 agrees at 11 bases. From germline, CDR1 is MNHEY and CDR2 SMNVEV (reference sequence). CDR3 length equals 16 residues. Trimming removed 0 bases from V and 1 base from J; junction bases left unmatched: 2. CDR3 nucleotide sequence: TGTGCCAGCAGTTTATCGGCTAGCGGGAGGTCCTACGAGCAGTACTTC. Protein: CASSLSASGRSYEQYF.

The chain joins TRBV25-1 to TRBJ2-3; TRBD1 matches at 9 bases. CDR1 is MGHDK, CDR2 SYGVNS, per germline. The CDR3 is 16 amino acids. V lost 5 bases to trimming and J lost 4 bases; unmatched junction nucleotides: 10. CDR3 loop: CASSKAQTGGADTQYF. The CDR3 DNA is TGTGCCAGCAGTAAGGCTCAGACAGGGGGAGCAGATACGCAGTATTTT.

This clone was seen ten or more times. The CDR3 DNA sequence: TGTGCCAGCAGTGACGAGCTTGCATCTTACAATGAGCAGTTCTTC. It encodes CASSDELASYNEQFF. The genes are TRBV25-1 and TRBJ2-1; D remains ambiguous. The CDR3 is made up of 15 amino acids. Per germline, CDR1 MGHDK and CDR2 SYGVNS. The V and J ends lost 3 bases and 4 bases respectively, with 13 bases between them.

Turning to this clone: This sample includes further DNA sequences coding for the same CDR3. The chain uses TRBV4-1 and TRBJ2-2, with D tentatively TRBD2 (6 bases). The V gene lost 0 bases and the J gene lost 4 bases, with 9 bases spanning the gap. This CDR3 contains 15 residues. Germline assignment: CDR1 MGHRA and CDR2 YSYEKL. In DNA form, the CDR3 reads TGCGCCAGCAGCCAAGATGGAGGGTTCACCGGGGAGCTGTTTTTT. Its translation is CASSQDGGFTGELFF.

V is TRBV19 and J is TRBJ1-1; D is unclear. The ends were cut back, 4 bases at V and 1 base at J, with 10 bases in the middle. Germline CDR1 is LNHDA and CDR2 is SQIVND (reference sequence). The CDR3 is made up of 14 amino acids. In DNA form, the CDR3 reads TGTGCCAGTAGTAGGCAGGATGGGAACACTGAAGCTTTCTTT. Its translation: CASSRQDGNTEAFF.

This chain links TRBV28 with TRBJ2-1; TRBD1 aligns across 7 bases. Per germline, CDR1 MDHEN and CDR2 SYDVKM. The CDR3 is made up of 16 amino acids. V shed 7 bases, J shed 8 bases, and the junction held 17 bases outside the gene matches. The chain's CDR3 is CASISARGQKRDEQFF. The CDR3 DNA follows: TGTGCCAGCATCTCCGCTCGGGGACAGAAGAGGGATGAGCAGTTCTTC.

V gene TRBV19 combines with J gene TRBJ2-7; weak D call: TRBD2 (5 bases). Germline CDR1 and CDR2: LNHDA and SQIVND (reference sequence). The CDR3 runs to 14 residues. Trimming removed 1 base at V and 4 bases at J, with 11 bases between. The DNA of the CDR3 is TGTGCCAGTAGTATAGTCGGGGATCAGTACGAGCAGTACTTC. Its translation: CASSIVGDQYEQYF. The variable domain in full, with the rest retrieved from reference TRBV19 and TRBJ2-7, is DGGITQSPKYLFRKEGQNVTLSCEQNLNHDAMYWYRQDPGQGLRLIYYSQIVNDFQKGDIAEGYSVSREKKESFPLTVTSAQKNPTAFYLCASSIVGDQYEQYFGPGTRLTVT.

This clone was seen more than once but under ten times. This chain connects TRBV25-1 to TRBJ2-7; D unresolved. V was pared by 2 bases and J by 5 bases, with 7 bases between. The CDR3 loop spans 12 amino acids. The germline V gene has CDR1 MGHDK and CDR2 SYGVNS. CDR3 coding DNA: TGTGCCAGCAGTGAAGGATCCCACGAGCAGTACTTC. Amino acids: CASSEGSHEQYF.

The chain recombines TRBV15 with TRBJ1-4, with 9 bases fitting TRBD1. This CDR3 is 16 amino acids long. V shed 5 bases, J shed 4 bases, and the junction held 8 bases outside the gene matches. From germline, CDR1 is LNHNV and CDR2 YYDKDF (reference sequence). CDR3 amino acids: CATSPQKGQGNEKLFF. DNA of the CDR3: TGTGCCACCAGCCCCCAAAAGGGACAGGGTAATGAAAAACTGTTTTTT.